The 11 T cell receptor beta chains below all came from one sample that was sequenced in a study of shared clonotypes between healthy human individuals. The naive CD8 subset, CD45RO-negative cells positively selected for CCR7, excluded terminally differentiated effector memory CD45RA+ cells. This table comes from immunoSEQ multiplex PCR, and its TCRdb copy is limited to in-frame clones, with some not included. The sample holds around 2,000,000 clones, 85% to 95% seen once. Source material: naive CD8+ T cells sorted from blood. These receptors were collected from a man aged 18 to 29 in good health.

J is TRBJ2-1 and V is TRBV6-5; 7 bases map to TRBD2. Germline V CDR1 and CDR2: MNHEY, SVGAGI. V was clipped by 8 bases and J by 3 bases; unmatched bases: 4. This CDR3 contains 13 residues. The CDR3 here is CASGASGYNEQFF. The CDR3, as DNA: TGTGCCAGCGGGGCTAGCGGCTACAATGAGCAGTTCTTC.

This chain uses TRBV6-1 with TRBJ2-7; D possibly corresponds to TRBD1 (5 bases). Germline V lookup: CDR1 MNHNS, CDR2 SASEGT. This CDR3 is built from 14 residues. V was shortened by 3 bases and J by 6 bases, with 15 bases between the two germline ends. In DNA form, the CDR3 reads TGTGCCAGCAGTGATTGGCAGGCCCAGGGCGAGCAGTACTTC. Residues: CASSDWQAQGEQYF.

This chain joins TRBV7-9 and TRBJ2-7, with 8 bases lining up with TRBD2. Germline CDR1 and CDR2: SEHNR and FQNEAQ (reference sequence). The CDR3 is 16 amino acids. V was pared by 3 bases and J by 2 bases, with 9 bases of the junction left unmatched. For the CDR3, the DNA is TGTGCCAGCAGCTTCCCACTAGCGGCGTTTCCCTACGAGCAGTACTTC. Protein sequence: CASSFPLAAFPYEQYF.

Note on this clone: The same CDR3 also results from other DNA sequences found in this sample. This chain connects TRBV27 to TRBJ2-7; D remains ambiguous. V lost 2 bases, J lost 3 bases, and 8 bases lay in between. The CDR3 runs to 13 residues. The germline V gene has CDR1 MNHEY and CDR2 SMNVEV (reference sequence). CDR3: CASSLEVGYEQYF. The CDR3 DNA sequence: TGTGCCAGCAGTTTAGAGGTAGGCTACGAGCAGTACTTC.

The chain joins TRBV7-9 to TRBJ2-7; 7 bases agree with TRBD1. Per the germline V gene, CDR1 is SEHNR and CDR2 is FQNEAQ (reference sequence). The CDR3 extends over 14 amino acids. The junction had 6 bases not matched to a gene; V was cut back by 5 bases and J by 2 bases. The CDR3 bases are TGTGCCAGCAGCACGACAGGGAGAGCCTACGAGCAGTACTTC. It specifies CASSTTGRAYEQYF. Complete variable domain (other parts from reference TRBV7-9 and TRBJ2-7): DTGVSQNPRHKITKRGQNVTFRCDPISEHNRLYWYRQTLGQGPEFLTYFQNEAQLEKSRLLSDRFSAERPKGSFSTLEIQRTEQGDSAMYLCASSTTGRAYEQYFGPGTRLTVT.

The J gene is TRBJ2-5, the V gene TRBV4-1; D is possibly TRBD1 (5 bases). The CDR3 covers 13 residues. CDR1 and CDR2 from the germline V gene are MGHRA and YSYEKL. V lost 3 bases and J 5 bases, leaving 10 bases between the germline ends. CDR3 in DNA: TGCGCCAGCAGCCAGATAGGGGTCGAGACCCAGTACTTC. Translated: CASSQIGVETQYF.

As DNA, the CDR3 is TGTGCCAGCAGCCCCGAATTCCCCGCAGATACGCAGTATTTT. It is translated as CASSPEFPADTQYF. The rearrangement links TRBV7-9 to TRBJ2-3; D gene ambiguous. V lost 5 bases and J lost 4, with 13 bases in between. The CDR3 consists of 14 residues. The germline gives CDR1 SEHNR, CDR2 FQNEAQ (reference sequence).

This chain joins TRBV6-1 and TRBJ2-1; 9 bases fit TRBD1. The CDR3 is 18 amino acids. Trimming at V came to 6 bases and at J to 3 bases, leaving 15 bases not matched to a gene. Germline V gene lookup returns CDR1 MNHNS and CDR2 SASEGT. The CDR3 loop is CASSENRPGTGLYNEQFF. The DNA of the CDR3 is TGTGCCAGCAGCGAAAACCGCCCCGGGACAGGGCTCTACAATGAGCAGTTCTTC.

V is TRBV6-5 and J is TRBJ1-2; weak D call: TRBD1 (5 bases). The CDR3 has 11 residues. V was trimmed by 10 bases and J by 3 bases, leaving 9 bases between them. Germline V CDR1 and CDR2: MNHEY, SVGAGI. CDR3 coding DNA: TGTGCCACCGGGGGGGACTATGGCTACACCTTC. Translation gives CATGGDYGYTF.

This chain connects TRBV13 to TRBJ2-7; D is unclear. CDR1 PRHDT and CDR2 FYEKMQ come from the germline V gene (reference sequence). V was cut by 5 bases and J by 0 bases, with 5 bases left in between. The CDR3 runs 12 residues. This chain's CDR3 is CASSSTSYEQYF. The DNA of the CDR3 is TGTGCCAGCAGCAGTACCTCCTACGAGCAGTACTTC.

The chain is built from TRBV27 and TRBJ2-1; D is uncertain. Germline CDR1 and CDR2: MNHEY and SMNVEV (reference sequence). V shed 0 bases and J shed 8 bases, with 8 bases lying between them. This CDR3 spans 13 amino acids. CDR3: CASSLSVSYEQFF. In DNA form, the CDR3 reads TGTGCCAGCAGTTTATCGGTGAGCTATGAGCAGTTCTTC.